This TCR beta chain came from a study of OX40 agonist ivuxolimab in advanced cancers. Study-wide context: At doses from 0.01 to 10 mg/kg, patients were given intravenous ivuxolimab every 2 weeks. With a range of roughly 20 to 85, age averaged 60 years, and around 80% were male. Partial responses occurred in Three dose-escalation patients, one with hepatocellular carcinoma and two with cutaneous melanoma.

The CDR3 runs 11 residues. V was clipped by 4 bases and J by 3 bases, with 4 bases between them. The germline CDR1 and CDR2 sequences are MDHEN and SYDVKM. Study-level results: Among the least clonally expanded were partial responders at 0.1-3.0 mg/kg.

As concerns this clone: Its matching antigen is unknown.

Some clones are missing from TCRdb's copy, which holds only in-frame ones; the method was immunoSEQ multiplex PCR. The table has about 77,000 clones, 90% to 95% seen once. The sample here was CD4+ or CD8+ T cells sorted from blood, taken in a trial of the OX40 agonist ivuxolimab. The receptor was isolated from an adult with an advanced solid tumor such as melanoma, head and neck, liver or kidney cancer. The chain uses TRBV28 and TRBJ2-7; unclear D gene. In nucleotides, the CDR3 is TGTGCCAGCAGTTCTAACTACGAGCAGTACTTC. Translating it yields CASSSNYEQYF.